A selection of T cell receptor beta chains follows, all from one sample in a study of cytomegalovirus exposure and HLA in healthy donors. Using immunoSEQ multiplex PCR, the repertoire was profiled, and TCRdb retains in-frame clones only, with some absent. The profile shows 150,000 to 250,000 clones, about three quarters of them singletons. The sequencing sample was made of PBMCs. Receptors were obtained from a woman in her thirties in good health and CMV-seronegative. Each CDR3 is given with its conserved first and last residue. The D gene is left open where the match is weak. For some rows the clone size is stated as once, few or many, or as a class when expanded; others skip it.

d_call	v_call	j_call	clone_size	cdr3_aa	cdr3_nt
-	TRBV5-6	TRBJ2-3	-	CASSSLGGAGTDTQYF	TGTGCCAGCAGTTCATTGGGGGGGGCGGGCACAGATACGCAGTATTTT
-	TRBV5-1	TRBJ2-3	-	CASSSDTSSTDTQYF	TGCGCCAGCAGCTCGGACACCTCTAGCACAGATACGCAGTATTTT
-	TRBV6-1	TRBJ1-5	-	CASSSGLTTPQHF	TGTGCCAGCAGTTCGGGACTTACGACGCCCCAGCATTTT
TRBD1	TRBV19	TRBJ1-4	once	CASSIDRDRVQPNEKLFF	TGTGCCAGTAGTATAGACCGGGACAGGGTACAACCTAATGAAAAACTGTTTTTT
-	TRBV19	TRBJ1-5	-	CASSNYRGGGQPQHF	TGTGCCAGTAGCAATTATCGTGGGGGAGGCCAGCCCCAGCATTTT
-	TRBV7-9	TRBJ1-6	few	CASSLGVGYNSPLHF	TGTGCCAGCAGCTTAGGTGTCGGTTATAATTCACCCCTCCACTTT
-	TRBV19	TRBJ1-6	-	CASQTTGKFSPLHF	TGTGCCAGCCAGACCACAGGAAAGTTTTCACCCCTCCACTTT
TRBD1	TRBV27	TRBJ1-4	-	CASSKGYIRGQLNEKLFF	TGTGCCAGCAGTAAAGGGTACATTCGGGGACAGCTTAATGAAAAACTGTTTTTT
TRBD1	TRBV5-1	TRBJ1-1	-	CASSFDRGIGNTEAFF	TGCGCCAGCAGCTTCGACAGGGGAATAGGCAACACTGAAGCTTTCTTT
-	TRBV5-1	TRBJ2-7	-	CASSLVQGTTEQYF	TGCGCCAGCAGCTTGGTCCAGGGGACGACCGAGCAGTACTTC
TRBD1	TRBV7-9	TRBJ2-7	-	CASSSRDRNKHSYEQYF	TGTGCCAGCAGCTCAAGGGACAGGAACAAACACTCCTACGAGCAGTACTTC
TRBD1	TRBV18	TRBJ1-5	-	CASSPGTGFYQPQHF	TGTGCCAGCTCACCAGGGACAGGGTTTTATCAGCCCCAGCATTTT